These T cell receptor beta chains were read from a single sample in a study of blood T cell repertoires in COVID-19. Clones were read by immunoSEQ multiplex PCR, and TCRdb kept only the in-frame ones, dropping some. The repertoire holds 300,000 to 500,000 clones, with 88% as singletons. The sequenced sample was PBMCs or T cells enriched from blood (not recorded which). The receptors were sampled from a woman in her twenties or thirties with acute COVID-19. The CDR3 runs from the conserved cysteine through the conserved F or W. Fields, in order: J gene, clone size, D gene, V gene, CDR3 DNA, CDR3 protein. A D gene is named only where the DNA matches it firmly. The size entry is marked missing in some rows and otherwise reads once, few, many or a size class.

J gene: TRBJ1-5; clone size: .; D gene: TRBD1; V gene: TRBV20-1; CDR3 DNA: TGCAGTGCTAGTGCGACCTCGGGACAGGGGGCAGGAAGCAATCAGCCCCAGCATTTT; CDR3 protein: CSASATSGQGAGSNQPQHF
J gene: TRBJ1-2; clone size: .; D gene: TRBD1; V gene: TRBV2; CDR3 DNA: TGTGCCAGCAGAGCGACAGGGGAGGATGGCTACACCTTC; CDR3 protein: CASRATGEDGYTF
J gene: TRBJ2-1; clone size: .; D gene: .; V gene: TRBV7-9; CDR3 DNA: TGTGCCAGCAGCCTACTATACAATGAGCAGTTCTTC; CDR3 protein: CASSLLYNEQFF
J gene: TRBJ1-2; clone size: once; D gene: TRBD1; V gene: TRBV7-2; CDR3 DNA: TGTGCCAGCAGCCAAGCAGGGGGTAAGGGCTACACCTTC; CDR3 protein: CASSQAGGKGYTF
J gene: TRBJ2-1; clone size: .; D gene: TRBD2; V gene: TRBV6-5; CDR3 DNA: TGTGCCAGCAGTTACGTAGCGGGGGTCTGGTACAATGAGCAGTTCTTC; CDR3 protein: CASSYVAGVWYNEQFF
J gene: TRBJ2-7; clone size: once; D gene: .; V gene: TRBV7-9; CDR3 DNA: TGTGCCAGCAGCTCGGGCGAGCAGTACTTC; CDR3 protein: CASSSGEQYF
J gene: TRBJ1-2; clone size: few; D gene: TRBD1; V gene: TRBV7-9; CDR3 DNA: TGTGCCAGCAGCTTAGCGGGACAGGGGTTTCGATACACCTTC; CDR3 protein: CASSLAGQGFRYTF
J gene: TRBJ1-1; clone size: .; D gene: .; V gene: TRBV19; CDR3 DNA: TGTGCCAGTAGCTGGGCTTGGGCAGGGCATGTGGAAGCTTTCTTT; CDR3 protein: CASSWAWAGHVEAFF
J gene: TRBJ2-1; clone size: .; D gene: TRBD2; V gene: TRBV29-1; CDR3 DNA: TGCAGCGTTGAAGAAGGGACTAGCGGGGGCCATCCATTCTACAATGAGCAGTTCTTC; CDR3 protein: CSVEEGTSGGHPFYNEQFF
J gene: TRBJ1-2; clone size: .; D gene: TRBD1; V gene: TRBV12-3/TRBV12-4; CDR3 DNA: TGTGCCAGCAGTTCCCGGGACAGGGAGCTGGTCTTC; CDR3 protein: CASSSRDRELVF
J gene: TRBJ2-7; clone size: .; D gene: .; V gene: TRBV27; CDR3 DNA: TGTGCCAGCAGTATACAGGGACACAGAGCCTACGAGCAGTACTTC; CDR3 protein: CASSIQGHRAYEQYF
J gene: TRBJ2-6; clone size: .; D gene: .; V gene: TRBV4-1; CDR3 DNA: TGCGCCAGCAGGGGATTAGGCAGGGCAAACGTCCTGACTTTC; CDR3 protein: CASRGLGRANVLTF
J gene: TRBJ2-3; clone size: .; D gene: TRBD2; V gene: TRBV27; CDR3 DNA: TGTGCCAGCAGTTTACGGGGGGACCCGACAGATACGCAGTATTTT; CDR3 protein: CASSLRGDPTDTQYF
J gene: TRBJ2-3; clone size: .; D gene: .; V gene: TRBV9; CDR3 DNA: TGTGCCAGCAGCGTAGCTACTTCGACAGGTGAATTGGCAGATACGCAGTATTTT; CDR3 protein: CASSVATSTGELADTQYF
J gene: TRBJ2-7; clone size: .; D gene: TRBD1; V gene: TRBV6-5; CDR3 DNA: TGTGCCAGCAGTTACAGGGACAGGGTTTACGAGCAGTACTTC; CDR3 protein: CASSYRDRVYEQYF
J gene: TRBJ1-1; clone size: .; D gene: .; V gene: TRBV5-1; CDR3 DNA: TGCGCCAGCAGCCGAGAAGCGACGGGTGAAGCTTTCTTT; CDR3 protein: CASSREATGEAFF
J gene: TRBJ2-3; clone size: .; D gene: TRBD2; V gene: TRBV3-1/TRBV3-2; CDR3 DNA: TGTGCCAGCAGCCCTTCCGGGACTAGACAAGATACGCAGTATTTT; CDR3 protein: CASSPSGTRQDTQYF
J gene: TRBJ2-3; clone size: .; D gene: .; V gene: TRBV7-9; CDR3 DNA: TGTGCCAGCAGCTTAGACACCAGCACAGATACGCAGTATTTT; CDR3 protein: CASSLDTSTDTQYF
J gene: TRBJ2-1; clone size: .; D gene: TRBD2; V gene: TRBV10-3; CDR3 DNA: TGTGCCATCAGTGAGCCGACCCGACTAGCGGGGGCTGGCGATGAGCAGTTCTTC; CDR3 protein: CAISEPTRLAGAGDEQFF
J gene: TRBJ1-2; clone size: .; D gene: TRBD1; V gene: TRBV19; CDR3 DNA: TGTGCCAGTAGTATACCCGGGACAGACTATGGCTACACCTTC; CDR3 protein: CASSIPGTDYGYTF
J gene: TRBJ1-1; clone size: .; D gene: TRBD1; V gene: TRBV15; CDR3 DNA: TGTGCCACCAGCAGAGGCAAGACAGGGGCTGAAGCTTTCTTT; CDR3 protein: CATSRGKTGAEAFF
J gene: TRBJ1-5; clone size: .; D gene: .; V gene: TRBV28; CDR3 DNA: TGTGCCAGCAGCTCTCCAGGGGGCAATCAGCCCCAGCATTTT; CDR3 protein: CASSSPGGNQPQHF
J gene: TRBJ1-6; clone size: .; D gene: TRBD1; V gene: TRBV19; CDR3 DNA: TGTGCCAGTAGTACGGGGAGGACAGGGGAGAATTCACCCCTCCACTTT; CDR3 protein: CASSTGRTGENSPLHF
J gene: TRBJ2-1; clone size: .; D gene: .; V gene: TRBV7-6; CDR3 DNA: TGTGCCAGCAGCCCCCAGGCCGGGAGCTCCTACAATGAGCAGTTCTTC; CDR3 protein: CASSPQAGSSYNEQFF
J gene: TRBJ2-7; clone size: .; D gene: TRBD1; V gene: TRBV6-4; CDR3 DNA: TGCGCCAGCAGTGCTGGACAGGGTAACGAGCAGTACTTC; CDR3 protein: CASSAGQGNEQYF
J gene: TRBJ1-6; clone size: few; D gene: .; V gene: TRBV18; CDR3 DNA: TGTGCCAGCTCATCTAGGGGTAATTCACCCCTCCACTTT; CDR3 protein: CASSSRGNSPLHF
J gene: TRBJ1-2; clone size: .; D gene: TRBD1; V gene: TRBV27; CDR3 DNA: TGTGCCAGCAGTGGACAGGGTCGGAGCTACACCTTC; CDR3 protein: CASSGQGRSYTF